A single sample gave rise to the 26 T cell receptor beta chains below, sequenced in a study of T cells expressing NK-cell markers. After re-calling the 5' RACE reads, TCRdb lists one entry per CDR3 protein, DNA absent. The specimen's table records 200,000 to 300,000 distinct CDR3 sequences. Source material: blood T cells: a sorted CD56 or NKG2C T cell subset, CD4+ or CD8+ T cells, or bulk PBMC T cells (not recorded which). The receptors derive from a woman aged 18 to 75 in good health.

This chain connects TRBV5-1 to TRBJ2-3. CDR3 length: 13 residues. CDR1 and CDR2 (germline): SGHRS, YFSETQ. The CDR3 is CASSLERADTQYF.

This chain joins TRBV5-1 and TRBJ2-1; TCRdb's D call, TRBD1, is unchecked because there is no DNA. Germline assignment: CDR1 SGHRS and CDR2 YFSETQ. This CDR3 has 16 residues. CDR3 residues: CASRPVGQGTYNEQFF.

CDR3: CSARPGAQETQYF. The rearrangement links TRBV20-1 to TRBJ2-5; TCRdb's D gene call, TRBD1, goes unchecked for lack of DNA. Looked up from germline, CDR1 is DFQATT and CDR2 is SNEGSKA (reference sequence). The CDR3 is 13 residues long.

V usage is TRBV18 and J usage is TRBJ1-3. Germline CDR1 reads KGHSH; CDR2 reads LQKENI. The CDR3 covers 18 residues. Here the CDR3 reads CASSPPAGSLISGNTIYF.

The chain recombines TRBV7-8 with TRBJ2-7; TCRdb gives TRBD2 as the D gene, but with no DNA this cannot be confirmed. The CDR3 consists of 14 residues. From germline, CDR1 is SGHVS and CDR2 FQNEAQ. The CDR3: CASSPWTLAYEQYF.

The gene calls are TRBV20-1 and TRBJ2-7. CDR1 is DFQATT and CDR2 is SNEGSKA in the germline V gene (reference sequence). The CDR3 sequence is 11 residues long. The CDR3 loop is CSARVDGEQYF.

CDR3 residues: CSAGDSTDTQYF. The chain has TRBV20-1 and TRBJ2-3; TCRdb indicates TRBD1, and absent DNA this call remains unverified. This CDR3 comprises 12 residues. Looked up from germline, CDR1 is DFQATT and CDR2 is SNEGSKA (reference sequence).

V and J are TRBV12-3 or TRBV12-4 and TRBJ2-5; TCRdb indicates TRBD2, and absent DNA this call remains unverified. The CDR3 has 15 amino acids. The chain's CDR3 is CASSLLSGGQETQYF.

This chain connects TRBV24-1 to TRBJ2-6; TCRdb's D gene call, TRBD1, goes unchecked for lack of DNA. In germline, CDR1 is KGHDR, CDR2 SFDVKD. The CDR3 length is 15 residues. The CDR3 sequence: CATSDRQAGANVLTF.

The chain employs TRBV7-9 and TRBJ2-1; TCRdb lists TRBD1, though no DNA is available to test this call. The germline gives CDR1 SEHNR, CDR2 FQNEAQ (reference sequence). There are 14 residues in the CDR3. CDR3 residues: CASNPRQGTNEQFF.

The rearrangement uses TRBV7-6 and TRBJ2-3; without DNA, the TCRdb call of TRBD2 cannot be checked. From germline, CDR1 is SGHVS and CDR2 FNYEAQ. The CDR3 loop spans 17 amino acids. The CDR3 sequence is CASSLAGDRAGADTQYF.

V and J are TRBV7-9 and TRBJ1-1; absent DNA, TCRdb's TRBD1 call cannot be checked. CDR1 is SEHNR, CDR2 FQNEAQ, per germline (reference sequence). CDR3 length: 15 amino acids. CDR3 sequence: CASSLDVDRGSEAFF.

The J gene is TRBJ1-1, the V gene TRBV5-4; TCRdb gives TRBD1 as the D gene, but with no DNA this cannot be confirmed. The germline V gene encodes CDR1 SGHNT and CDR2 YYREEE (reference sequence). CDR3 length equals 15 residues. This CDR3 reads CASSLLIGGDTEAFF.

The chain employs TRBV12-3 or TRBV12-4 and TRBJ2-7; TCRdb proposes TRBD1, but this gene call is untestable without DNA. CDR3 length: 14 amino acids. CDR3 sequence: CASSLITGFHEQYF.

The chain combines TRBV30 with TRBJ1-1; the TRBD1 assignment by TCRdb is unverifiable without DNA. Germline V gives CDR1 GTSNPN, CDR2 SVGIG (reference sequence). The CDR3 is 11 amino acids. CDR3: CAWDGTFEAFF.

V usage is TRBV10-3 and J usage is TRBJ2-7; TCRdb indicates TRBD1, and absent DNA this call remains unverified. This CDR3 comprises 14 residues. CDR1 is ENHRY and CDR2 is SYGVKD in the germline V gene. This CDR3 reads CAISEVGLPYEQYF.

The chain has TRBV5-1 and TRBJ2-7. Germline V gene sequence: CDR1 SGHRS, CDR2 YFSETQ. The CDR3 totals 15 residues. The CDR3 protein is CASSLTLGGVYEQYF.

The chain employs TRBV7-2 and TRBJ2-7. Germline lookup yields CDR1 SGHTA and CDR2 FQGNSA. The CDR3 runs to 15 residues. The CDR3: CASSLGPAKAYEQYF.

The chain uses TRBV29-1 and TRBJ2-7; with no DNA, the TCRdb D assignment of TRBD1 cannot be verified. The CDR3 sequence is 15 residues long. Germline CDR1 and CDR2: SQVTM and ANQGSEA. CDR3 loop: CSVEDPGGAPYEQYF.

The V gene is TRBV20-1, the J gene TRBJ2-1; TCRdb's assignment of TRBD2 cannot be checked, as there is no DNA. CDR1 DFQATT and CDR2 SNEGSKA come from the germline V gene (reference sequence). The length of the CDR3 is 18 residues. The CDR3 sequence: CSASGPLLAASSYNEQFF.

This chain joins TRBV10-3 and TRBJ2-7; TCRdb calls TRBD2, which cannot be checked without DNA. CDR3 length: 11 residues. Per germline, CDR1 ENHRY and CDR2 SYGVKD. CDR3 amino acids: CAISNPGLRYF.

The chain employs TRBV12-3 or TRBV12-4 and TRBJ2-7. This CDR3 contains 13 residues. The CDR3 sequence is CASSLGHSYEQYF.

J is TRBJ2-3 and V is TRBV20-1; TCRdb picks TRBD2, but there is no DNA to check that call. Germline V lookup: CDR1 DFQATT, CDR2 SNEGSKA (reference sequence). The CDR3 runs to 15 residues. The CDR3 loop reads CSARGFSGGAATQYF.

The chain links TRBV6-5 to TRBJ2-7; absent DNA, TCRdb's TRBD2 call cannot be checked. Germline CDR1 reads MNHEY; CDR2 reads SVGAGI. This CDR3 spans 18 amino acids. CDR3 amino acids: CASRRSGTSGTSRYEQYF.

The chain couples TRBV20-1 to TRBJ1-5; there is no DNA to check the TCRdb D call of TRBD1. Germline V gives CDR1 DFQATT, CDR2 SNEGSKA (reference sequence). There are 13 residues in the CDR3. This chain's CDR3 is CSALGQGGQPQHF.

The chain couples TRBV7-2 to TRBJ2-5; TCRdb indicates TRBD1, and absent DNA this call remains unverified. The CDR3 is made up of 11 amino acids. In germline, CDR1 is SGHTA, CDR2 FQGNSA. The CDR3 loop reads CASTLVGAQYF.